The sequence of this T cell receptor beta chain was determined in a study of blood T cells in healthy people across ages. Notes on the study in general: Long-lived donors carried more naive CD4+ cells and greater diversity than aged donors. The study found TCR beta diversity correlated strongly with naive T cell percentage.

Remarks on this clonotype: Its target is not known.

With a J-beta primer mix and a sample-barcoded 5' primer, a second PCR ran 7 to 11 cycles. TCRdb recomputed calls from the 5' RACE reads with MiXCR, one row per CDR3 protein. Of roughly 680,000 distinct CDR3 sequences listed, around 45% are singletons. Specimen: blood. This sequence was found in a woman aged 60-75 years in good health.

CDR3 nucleotides: TGCGCCAGCAGCTTGGGAGCGGGAGCGTTCTACGAGCAGTACTTC. Protein sequence: CASSLGAGAFYEQYF. The genes are TRBV5-1 and TRBJ2-7; 8 positions agree with TRBD2. Germline V gene sequence: CDR1 SGHRS, CDR2 YFSETQ. The CDR3 loop spans 15 amino acids. Losses at the gene ends were 0 bases for V and 3 bases for J; bases not matched to a gene: 5.